This T cell receptor beta chain was observed in a study of shared clonotypes between healthy human individuals. CDR1 and CDR2 (germline): MNHEY, SMNVEV (reference sequence). The J segment lost 10 bases and the V segment lost 5 bases, leaving 14 bases of the junction unmatched. CDR3 length: 16 residues. The data were produced by immunoSEQ multiplex PCR, yet TCRdb's version contains in-frame clones alone and is incomplete. The sample yields about 2 million clones, 90% to 95% seen once. Specimen: naive CD4+ T cells sorted from blood. Subset reported: CD45RA+ positively selected. The receptor was derived from a man aged 18 to 29 in good health. The chain has TRBV27 and TRBJ1-6, with 7 bases aligning to TRBD1. The CDR3 protein is CASSPFPTTGVSPLHF. DNA for the CDR3: TGTGCCAGCAGTCCGTTTCCCACCACAGGGGTCTCACCCCTCCACTTT.